The present entry profiles one T cell receptor beta chain with its context. The sample comes from a study of CD8+ T cells in alopecia areata. Following extraction, RNA underwent reverse transcription to cDNA, which served as the sequencing template. Sequenced by immunoSEQ multiplex PCR; TCRdb stores in-frame clones only, minus some. The profile covers about 190,000 clones, with 55% to 70% appearing a single time and less than 0.8% taken by the ten largest. Germline-derived CDR1 and CDR2 are MDHEN and SYDVKM. The J segment lost 2 bases and the V segment lost 4 bases, leaving 7 bases of the junction unmatched. The CDR3 has 15 amino acids. Treatment specified: oral pan-JAK inhibitor, 5-10 mg twice daily.

This chain links TRBV28 with TRBJ2-7; 8 bases line up with TRBD2. The clonotype comes from a human donor with alopecia areata. The sequencing here drew on CD4+ T cells sorted from blood, taken at week 4, from a patient treated with tofacitinib. CDR3 DNA sequence: TGTGCCAGCAGTTCCCGGGCGGGACTAGCCTACGAGCAGTACTTC. This encodes CASSSRAGLAYEQYF.